This TCR beta chain was sequenced in a study of T-cell memory formation after mild COVID-19. In the study overall: In these data, TCR clusters were largely donor specific. Study-wide results and caveats: Later expanders leaned CD4+, whereas clones that contracted between day 15 and 85 were balanced CD4/CD8. The pre-infection memory compartment contained some responding clones, suggesting cross-reactive memory joined. Largely, contracting CD4+ clones fell within CM and EM, and contracting CD8+ clones within EMRA.

Germline assignment: CDR1 SEHNR and CDR2 FQNEAQ (reference sequence). The trim removed 6 bases at V and 2 bases at J, leaving 8 bases unmatched. The CDR3 is made up of 15 amino acids. This clonotype was recorded a few times. Its antigen is as yet unknown. TCRdb fed the 5' RACE reads into MiXCR, producing one record per CDR3 protein. The table has roughly 350,000 distinct CDR3 sequences, 25% to 30% seen once. This TCR was sampled from an adult woman who had mild COVID-19 (a few samples of this study predate the infection). Cell type and time point are not known. Sample: PBMCs or a T cell subset sorted from them (not recorded which). The J gene is TRBJ2-3, the V gene TRBV7-9, with 7 bases matching TRBD2. Here the CDR3 DNA reads TGTGCCAGCAGTCCATCACTAGCGCCCACAGATACGCAGTATTTT. Residues: CASSPSLAPTDTQYF.